This TCR beta chain appears in the sequencing data of a study of spatial heterogeneity in lung cancer. Study results and limitations: The study found that expanded intratumoral alpha and beta TCR counts tracked tumor mutation counts.

TCRdb used MiXCR to reprocess the 5' RACE reads, holding one entry per CDR3 protein. The sample contains 2,000 to 2,500 distinct CDR3 sequences, 5% to 7.5% of which appear only once. Looked up from germline, CDR1 is KGHDR and CDR2 is SFDVKD. Trimming cost V 10 bases and J 2 bases, with 21 bases left between them. The CDR3 covers 16 residues. The time point was: sample taken at primary tumor resection. Relative to its sample, this clonotype is medium-sized. Its antigen is still unknown. The gene calls are TRBV24-1 and TRBJ2-3; TRBD2 might be the D (7 bases). The sequences come from lung tumor tissue, collected at surgery. This TCR derives from a male donor with early-stage non-small cell lung cancer. The CDR3 DNA is TGTGCCACTACAAGCGGGACTGGGGGACACACAGATACGCAGTATTTT. This encodes CATTSGTGGHTDTQYF.